This TCR beta chain was captured by sequencing in a study of CD4 T cells in relation to SARS-CoV-2 and coronaviruses. Across the whole study: The negative reference was HIV-1 Nef peptide pool or peptide-free culture. The restricting HLA molecule for shared crossreactive spike epitopes was mapped.

As to this clone: Its antigen remains unknown.

Assay used: immunoSEQ multiplex PCR; TCRdb lists only in-frame clones, some missing. The sample consists of 30,000 or so clones, over 60% of them appearing once. Points from the study as a whole: This crossreactivity analysis covered spike protein alone, no other viral proteins.

Germline lookup yields CDR1 SNHLY and CDR2 FYNNEI. This CDR3 has 14 residues. Trimming pared 7 bases from V and 5 bases from J, leaving 17 bases between. CD4+ T cells from unexposed donors were obtained before the COVID-19 pandemic (2011-2018). The cells were cultured for around ten days before CD4+ T cells were isolated. Cells permitting, SARS-CoV-2 S/N and four cold-coronavirus spikes were tested on unexposed-donor CD4+ T cells. Sequenced sample: CD4+ T cells from PBMCs, cultured in vitro. The clonotype comes from a human donor in good health. J is TRBJ1-1 and V is TRBV2; D is unclear. CDR3 sequence: CASMKRVGRTEAFF. CDR3 in DNA: TGTGCCAGCATGAAACGAGTCGGTAGGACTGAAGCTTTCTTT.